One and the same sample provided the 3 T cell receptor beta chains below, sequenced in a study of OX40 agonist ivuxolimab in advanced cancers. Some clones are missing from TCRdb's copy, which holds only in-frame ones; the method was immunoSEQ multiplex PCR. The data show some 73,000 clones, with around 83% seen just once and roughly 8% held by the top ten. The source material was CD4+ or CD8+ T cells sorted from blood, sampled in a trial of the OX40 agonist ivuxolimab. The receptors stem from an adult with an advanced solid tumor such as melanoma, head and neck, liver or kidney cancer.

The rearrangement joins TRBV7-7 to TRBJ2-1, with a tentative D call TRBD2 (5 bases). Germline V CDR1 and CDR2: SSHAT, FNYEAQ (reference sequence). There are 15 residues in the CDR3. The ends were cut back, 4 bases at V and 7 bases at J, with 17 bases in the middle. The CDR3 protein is CASSSSSSLGNEQFF. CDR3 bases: TGTGCCAGCAGCTCCTCTAGCAGTCTTGGGAATGAGCAGTTCTTC.

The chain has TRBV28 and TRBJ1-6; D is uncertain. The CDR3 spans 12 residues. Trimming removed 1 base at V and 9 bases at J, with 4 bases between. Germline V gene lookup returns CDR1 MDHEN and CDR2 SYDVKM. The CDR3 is CASSLLVSPLHF. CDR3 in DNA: TGTGCCAGCAGTTTATTGGTTTCACCCCTCCACTTT.

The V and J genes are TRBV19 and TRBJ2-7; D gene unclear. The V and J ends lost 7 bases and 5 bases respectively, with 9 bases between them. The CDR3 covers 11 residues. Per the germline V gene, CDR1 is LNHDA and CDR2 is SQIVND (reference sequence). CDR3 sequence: CASTSGHEQYF. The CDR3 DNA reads TGTGCCAGTACGTCAGGCCACGAGCAGTACTTC.